This TCR beta chain derives from a study of blood T cell repertoires in COVID-19. Study at large: Acute and convalescent COVID-19 samples came from the United States, Italy and Spain.

In the original analysis: Reference gene primer amplification yielded estimated nucleated cell counts. Profiling relied on immunoSEQ multiplex PCR, and the TCRdb table lists in-frame clones only, not all of them. The DNA gave D and trimming, while V, J and clone size come from that table. Seen here are roughly 220,000 clones, 80% to 90% observed once, and the top ten hold roughly 15%. Participants spanned ages roughly 18 to 90 years and resided in roughly 22 US areas. Allocation to cohorts depended on clinical history reported by the participants. The sample comprised PBMCs or T cells enriched from blood (not recorded which). The TCR originated in a woman between 50 and 59 years old with acute COVID-19.

CDR3 nucleotides: TGTGCCAGCAGCCTAACCTACGGGGTAGGAGAGACCCAGTACTTC. It specifies CASSLTYGVGETQYF. The V call is TRBV6-2 or TRBV6-3, the J call TRBJ2-5, with D perhaps matching TRBD2 (5 bases). CDR3 length equals 15 residues. In germline, CDR1 is MNHEY, CDR2 SVGEGT. Trimming took off 6 bases at V and 4 bases at J, with 18 bases between the two ends.